Reported below is one T cell receptor (beta chain). PCR used 60 Vbeta primers and 13 Jbeta primers. TCRdb's copy holds only in-frame clones and misses some; the assay was immunoSEQ multiplex PCR. The sample has around 130,000 clones, about 74% seen once. The sample comes from a study of cytomegalovirus exposure and HLA in healthy donors. Across the study: Findings of an earlier analysis included some 120 million unique TCR beta sequences from 190 million or so T cells.

The CDR3 is 14 amino acids. V shed 5 bases and J shed 6 bases, with 16 bases lying between them. Germline loops: CDR1 MNHEY, CDR2 SVGAGI. Sequenced: PBMCs. This chain joins TRBV6-5 and TRBJ1-1, with TRBD1 as a possible D gene (6 bases). This clonotype originated in a woman aged 55-69 years in good health and CMV-seronegative. CDR3 amino acids: CASSNTGSPSEAFF. CDR3 DNA: TGTGCCAGCAGTAACACAGGGAGTCCATCTGAAGCTTTCTTT.